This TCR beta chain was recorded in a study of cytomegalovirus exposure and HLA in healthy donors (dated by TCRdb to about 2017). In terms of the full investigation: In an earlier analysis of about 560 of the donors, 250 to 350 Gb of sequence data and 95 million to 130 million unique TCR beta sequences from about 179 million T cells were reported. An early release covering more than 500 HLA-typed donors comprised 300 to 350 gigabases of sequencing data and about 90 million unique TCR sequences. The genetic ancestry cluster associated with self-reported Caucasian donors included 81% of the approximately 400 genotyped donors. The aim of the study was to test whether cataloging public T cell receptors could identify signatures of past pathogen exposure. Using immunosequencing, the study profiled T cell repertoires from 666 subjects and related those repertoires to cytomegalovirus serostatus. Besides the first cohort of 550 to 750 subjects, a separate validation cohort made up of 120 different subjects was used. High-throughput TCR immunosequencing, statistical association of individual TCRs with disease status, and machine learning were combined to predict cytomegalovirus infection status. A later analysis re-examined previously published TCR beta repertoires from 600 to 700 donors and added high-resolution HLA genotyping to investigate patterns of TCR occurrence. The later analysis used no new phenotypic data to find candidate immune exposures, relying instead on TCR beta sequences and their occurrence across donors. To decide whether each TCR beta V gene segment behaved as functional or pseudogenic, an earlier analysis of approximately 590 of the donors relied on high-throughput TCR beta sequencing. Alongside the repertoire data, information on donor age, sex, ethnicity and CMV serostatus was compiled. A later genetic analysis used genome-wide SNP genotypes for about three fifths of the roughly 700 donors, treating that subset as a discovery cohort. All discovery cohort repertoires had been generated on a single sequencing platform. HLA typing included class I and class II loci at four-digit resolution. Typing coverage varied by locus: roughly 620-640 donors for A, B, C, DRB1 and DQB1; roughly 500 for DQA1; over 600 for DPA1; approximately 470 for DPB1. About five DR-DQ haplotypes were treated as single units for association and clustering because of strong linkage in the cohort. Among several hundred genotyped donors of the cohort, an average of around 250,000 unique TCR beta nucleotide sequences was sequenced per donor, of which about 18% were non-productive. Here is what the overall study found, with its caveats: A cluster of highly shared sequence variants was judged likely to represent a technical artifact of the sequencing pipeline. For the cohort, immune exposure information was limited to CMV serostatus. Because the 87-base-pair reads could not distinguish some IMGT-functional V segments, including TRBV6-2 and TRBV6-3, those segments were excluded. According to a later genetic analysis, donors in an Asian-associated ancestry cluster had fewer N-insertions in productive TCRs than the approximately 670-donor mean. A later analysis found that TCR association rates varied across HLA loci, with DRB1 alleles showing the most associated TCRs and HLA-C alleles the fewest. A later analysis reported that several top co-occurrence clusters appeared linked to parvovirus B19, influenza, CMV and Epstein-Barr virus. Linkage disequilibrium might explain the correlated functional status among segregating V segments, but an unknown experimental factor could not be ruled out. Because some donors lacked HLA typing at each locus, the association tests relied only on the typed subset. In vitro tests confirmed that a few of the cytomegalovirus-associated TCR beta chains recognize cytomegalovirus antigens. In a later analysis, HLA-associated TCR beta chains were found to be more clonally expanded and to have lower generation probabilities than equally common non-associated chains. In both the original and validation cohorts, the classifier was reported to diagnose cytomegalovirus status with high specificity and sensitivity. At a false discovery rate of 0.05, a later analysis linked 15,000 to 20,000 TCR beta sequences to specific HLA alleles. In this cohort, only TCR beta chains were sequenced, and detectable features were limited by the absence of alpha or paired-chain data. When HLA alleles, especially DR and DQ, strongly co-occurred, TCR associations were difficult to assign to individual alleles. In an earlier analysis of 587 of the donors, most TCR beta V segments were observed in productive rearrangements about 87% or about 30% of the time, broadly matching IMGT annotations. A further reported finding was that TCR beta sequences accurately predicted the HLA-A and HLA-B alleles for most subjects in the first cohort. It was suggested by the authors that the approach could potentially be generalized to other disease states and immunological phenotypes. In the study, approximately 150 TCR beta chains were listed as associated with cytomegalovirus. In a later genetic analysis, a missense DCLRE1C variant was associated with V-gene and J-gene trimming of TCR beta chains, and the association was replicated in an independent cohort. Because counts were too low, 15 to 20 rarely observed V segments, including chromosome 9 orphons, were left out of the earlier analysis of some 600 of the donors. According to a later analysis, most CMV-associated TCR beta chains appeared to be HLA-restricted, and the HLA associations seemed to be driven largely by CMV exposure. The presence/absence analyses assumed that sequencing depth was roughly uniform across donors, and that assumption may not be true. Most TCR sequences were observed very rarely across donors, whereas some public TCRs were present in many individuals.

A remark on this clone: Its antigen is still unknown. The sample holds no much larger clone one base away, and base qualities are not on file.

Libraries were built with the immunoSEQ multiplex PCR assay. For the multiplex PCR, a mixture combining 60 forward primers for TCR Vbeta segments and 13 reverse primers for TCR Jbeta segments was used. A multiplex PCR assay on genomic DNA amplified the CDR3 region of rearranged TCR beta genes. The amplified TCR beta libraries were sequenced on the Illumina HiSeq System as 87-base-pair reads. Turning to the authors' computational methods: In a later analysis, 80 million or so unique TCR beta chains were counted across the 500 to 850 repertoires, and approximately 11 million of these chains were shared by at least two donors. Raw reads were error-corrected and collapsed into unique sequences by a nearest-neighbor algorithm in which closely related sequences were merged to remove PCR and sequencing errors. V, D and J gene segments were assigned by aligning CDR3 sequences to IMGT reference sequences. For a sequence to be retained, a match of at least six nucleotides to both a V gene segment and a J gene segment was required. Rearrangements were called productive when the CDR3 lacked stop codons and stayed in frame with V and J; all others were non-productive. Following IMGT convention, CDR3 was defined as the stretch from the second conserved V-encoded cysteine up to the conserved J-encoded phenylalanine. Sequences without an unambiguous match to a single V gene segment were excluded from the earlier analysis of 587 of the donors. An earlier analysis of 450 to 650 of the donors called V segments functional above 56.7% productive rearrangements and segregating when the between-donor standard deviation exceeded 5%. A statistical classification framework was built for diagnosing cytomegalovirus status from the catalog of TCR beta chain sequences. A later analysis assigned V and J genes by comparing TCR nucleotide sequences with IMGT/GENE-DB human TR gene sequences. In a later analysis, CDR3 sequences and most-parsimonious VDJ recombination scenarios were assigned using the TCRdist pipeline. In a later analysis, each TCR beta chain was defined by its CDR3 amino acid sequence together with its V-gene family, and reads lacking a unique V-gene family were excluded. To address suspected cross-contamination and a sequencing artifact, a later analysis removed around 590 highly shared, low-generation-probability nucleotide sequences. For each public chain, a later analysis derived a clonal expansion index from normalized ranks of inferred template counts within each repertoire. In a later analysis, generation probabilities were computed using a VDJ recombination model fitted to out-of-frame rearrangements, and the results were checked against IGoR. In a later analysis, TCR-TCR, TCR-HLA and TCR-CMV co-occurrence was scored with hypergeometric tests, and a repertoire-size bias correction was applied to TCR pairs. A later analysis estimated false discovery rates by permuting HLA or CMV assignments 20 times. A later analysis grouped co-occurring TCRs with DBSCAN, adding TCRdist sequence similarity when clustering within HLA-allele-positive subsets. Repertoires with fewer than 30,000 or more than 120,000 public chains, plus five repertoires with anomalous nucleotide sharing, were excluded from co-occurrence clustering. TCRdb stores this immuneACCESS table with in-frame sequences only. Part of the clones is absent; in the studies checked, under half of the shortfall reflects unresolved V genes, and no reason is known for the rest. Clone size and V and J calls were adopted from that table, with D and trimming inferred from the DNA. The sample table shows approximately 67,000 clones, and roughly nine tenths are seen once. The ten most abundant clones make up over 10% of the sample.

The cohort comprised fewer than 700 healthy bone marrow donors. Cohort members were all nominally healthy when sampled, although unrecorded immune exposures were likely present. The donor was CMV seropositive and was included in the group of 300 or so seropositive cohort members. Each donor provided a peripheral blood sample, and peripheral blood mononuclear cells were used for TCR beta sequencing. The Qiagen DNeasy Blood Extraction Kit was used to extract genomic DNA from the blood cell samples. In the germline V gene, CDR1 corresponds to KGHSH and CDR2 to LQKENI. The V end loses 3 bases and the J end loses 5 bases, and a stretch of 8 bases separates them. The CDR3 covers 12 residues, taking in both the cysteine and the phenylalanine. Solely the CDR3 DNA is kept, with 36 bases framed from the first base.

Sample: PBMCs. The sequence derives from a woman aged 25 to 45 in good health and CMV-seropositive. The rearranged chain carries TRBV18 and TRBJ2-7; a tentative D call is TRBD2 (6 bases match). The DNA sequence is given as TGTGCCAGCTCACCCACGGGGGACGAGCAGTACTTC. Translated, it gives CASSPTGDEQYF.